This T cell receptor beta chain was sequenced for a study of human T cells and chemical hapten exposure. Study details: DPC at 2% was the sensitizing agent, placed on about 2 cm by about 2 cm of upper inner arm skin. Patients received weekly diphenylcyclopropenone doses to the scalp throughout the approximately 23-week study. Regarding the study as a whole: Patch test score rose with PT1 expanded TCRs, significant at 8, 16, 32, not 4.

Time point indicated: patch test 1, 2 weeks after DPC sensitization. Treatment here: therapeutic diphenylcyclopropenone sensitization with weekly scalp DPC. Unmatched junction bases numbered 13, after V lost 5 bases and J lost 1 base. CDR1 and CDR2 from the germline V gene are SEHNR and FQNEAQ (reference sequence). The CDR3 is 18 residues long. Original data processing: TCR counts had a median of about 94,000 per sample and spanned about 23,224 to 750,000. TCRdb re-called the RACE reads with MiXCR, one entry per CDR3 protein. Here the V and J calls rest on TCRdb's processing, not on the authors' analysis. This table holds around 74,000 distinct CDR3 sequences, 25% to 40% found once. As for this clonotype: The antigen remains unidentified.

Specimen: whole blood, collected in connection with sensitization to the hapten diphenylcyclopropenone (DPC). The TCR sequence derives from a man aged 40-50 years with alopecia areata. Some clones in this sample may be carry-over from other donors' samples. The chain carries TRBV7-9 and TRBJ2-5; 10 nucleotides align to TRBD2. CDR3 loop: CASSPRLAGPAFQETQYF. Written as DNA, the CDR3 is TGTGCCAGCAGCCCCCGACTAGCGGGCCCTGCCTTCCAAGAGACCCAGTACTTC.